A single sample is the source of the 9 T cell receptor beta chains below, sequenced in a study of T cell responses to AZD1222 COVID-19 vaccine (dated by TCRdb to about 2021). The method behind the library was the immunoSEQ multiplex PCR assay. The immuneACCESS repertoire file appears here via TCRdb, limited to in-frame rearrangements. These files lack a portion of the clones; in checked studies, under half of the deficit traces to unresolved V genes, and the cause of the others is not known. For this sample the table gives some 150,000 clones, of which about 92% were detected only once. 4.4% of the sample is taken by the ten largest. Sample time point, as interpreted from the label and publication: baseline before first vaccination. The treatment or condition label on this specimen signifies: meningococcal conjugate vaccine given as trial control. This specimen consisted of peripheral blood, obtained on day 0 of MenACWY control vaccination. Receptor source: an adult in good health.

This chain links TRBV2 with TRBJ1-3; no clear D. This CDR3 has 16 amino acids. Trimming pared 5 bases from V and 0 bases from J, leaving 14 bases between. Germline-derived CDR1 and CDR2 are SNHLY and FYNNEI. The CDR3 here is CASSQNRVLSGNTIYF. CDR3 nucleotides: TGTGCCAGCAGTCAGAACCGGGTCCTCTCTGGAAACACCATATATTTT.

The chain's CDR3 is CASSQSSTGPGLEQYF. DNA for the CDR3: TGCGCCAGCAGTCAATCCTCTACAGGGCCCGGGTTAGAGCAGTACTTC. The V and J genes are TRBV23-1 and TRBJ2-7, with a tentative D call TRBD1 (6 bases). TRBV23-1 is placed among ORFs of uncertain function. The CDR3 is made up of 16 amino acids. V dropped 0 bases and J dropped 7 bases, with 19 bases sitting between them.

This sequence joins TRBV18 and TRBJ1-2; the match to TRBD1 covers 8 bases. Unmatched junction bases numbered 9, after V lost 2 bases and J lost 7 bases. Germline V CDR1 and CDR2: KGHSH, LQKENI. The CDR3 covers 15 residues. Here the CDR3 reads CASSPAPQGASGYTF. As DNA, the CDR3 is TGTGCCAGCTCACCAGCCCCCCAGGGGGCGAGTGGCTACACCTTC. Together with reference TRBV18 and TRBJ1-2, the CDR3 gives the full variable domain: NAGVMQNPRHLVRRRGQEARLRCSPMKGHSHVYWYRQLPEEGLKFMVYLQKENIIDESGMPKERFSAEFPKEGPSILRIQQVVRGDSAAYFCASSPAPQGASGYTFGSGTRLTVV.

V usage is TRBV7-2 and J usage is TRBJ2-7, with D maybe TRBD2 (7 bases). CDR3 length: 15 residues. Germline-derived CDR1 and CDR2 are SGHTA and FQGNSA. Between the trimmed V and J ends, which lost 1 base and 2 bases, there was a span of 12 bases. CDR3 DNA: TGTGCCAGCAGCTTAGAGGGGGGGGTAACCTACGAGCAGTACTTC. Translation: CASSLEGGVTYEQYF.

V and J are TRBV19 and TRBJ2-3, with D perhaps TRBD1 (6 bases). The V end lost 7 bases, the J end lost 4 bases, and 15 bases lay between the germline ends. Germline CDR1 and CDR2: LNHDA and SQIVND (reference sequence). The CDR3 extends over 14 amino acids. The CDR3 here is CASKEVGAADTQYF. As DNA, the CDR3 is TGTGCCAGTAAAGAGGTGGGGGCCGCAGATACGCAGTATTTT.

V is TRBV3-1 (or the pseudogene TRBV3-2) and J is TRBJ2-7; possibly TRBD1 or TRBD2 for D (5 bases each). The germline V gene has CDR1 LGHDT and CDR2 YNNKEL (reference sequence). The V end was cut by 4 bases, the J end by 4 bases, with 11 bases between. This CDR3 comprises 13 residues. The CDR3 reads CASSLIGAYEQYF. CDR3 in DNA: TGTGCCAGCAGCCTCATCGGGGCGTACGAGCAGTACTTC.

The gene calls are TRBV5-1 and TRBJ1-1; D is unclear. Germline CDR1 and CDR2: SGHRS and YFSETQ. CDR3 length: 12 amino acids. V shed 1 base and J shed 7 bases, with 8 bases lying between them. This chain's CDR3 is CASSLSEVEAFF. The CDR3 DNA reads TGCGCCAGCAGCTTGTCTGAGGTTGAAGCTTTCTTT.

The chain employs TRBV27 and TRBJ2-7; the D is unclear. V lost 2 bases and J 3 bases, leaving 11 bases between the germline ends. The germline V gene encodes CDR1 MNHEY and CDR2 SMNVEV (reference sequence). This CDR3 has 14 residues. CDR3 nucleotide sequence: TGTGCCAGCAGTTTAATGGCGGAGCACTACGAGCAGTACTTC. This translates into CASSLMAEHYEQYF.

The chain is built from TRBV20-1 and TRBJ1-5; D may be TRBD1 (6 bases). Germline V gives CDR1 DFQATT, CDR2 SNEGSKA (reference sequence). The CDR3 sequence is 16 residues long. Trimming stripped 3 bases from V and 7 bases from J, with 22 bases between. CDR3 in DNA: TGCAGTGCTAGTCAGGGCAGGGGTGATTCGGGCCAGCCCCAGCATTTT. It is translated as CSASQGRGDSGQPQHF.